The 30 T cell receptor beta chains below come from one sample, sequenced in a study of T cell responses to AZD1222 COVID-19 vaccine. Data came from immunoSEQ multiplex PCR; TCRdb stores just in-frame clones and leaves some out. This table has fewer than 200,000 clones, around nine tenths appearing once. The material sequenced was peripheral blood, taken on day 0 of AZD1222 vaccination. The receptors were sampled from an adult in good health.

This clone showed up just once. The V call is TRBV11-2, the J call TRBJ2-7; TRBD2 matches at 8 bases. Losses at the gene ends were 3 bases for V and 2 bases for J; bases not matched to a gene: 3. The CDR3 length is 14 residues. Germline V gives CDR1 SGHAT, CDR2 FQNNGV. CDR3 bases: TGTGCCAGCAGCTTCGGGAGGGGACCCTACGAGCAGTACTTC. It specifies CASSFGRGPYEQYF.

This rearrangement joins TRBV15 to TRBJ1-4; no reliable D call. Germline CDR1 is LNHNV and CDR2 is YYDKDF (reference sequence). The germline V and J ends were trimmed by 8 bases and 4 bases, with 14 bases remaining between them. This CDR3 contains 14 residues. The CDR3 DNA reads TGTGCCACCTCGACGGGCTCCGGTAATGAAAAACTGTTTTTT. Amino acid sequence: CATSTGSGNEKLFF. Full variable domain (rest looked up from reference TRBV15 and TRBJ1-4): DAMVIQNPRYQVTQFGKPVTLSCSQTLNHNVMYWYQQKSSQAPKLLFHYYDKDFNNEADTPDNFQSRRPNTSFCFLDIRSPGLGDTAMYLCATSTGSGNEKLFFGSGTQLSVL.

The chain is built from TRBV11-2 and TRBJ2-2; TRBD2 is a possible D gene (6 bases). V shed 3 bases and J shed 6 bases, with 8 bases lying between them. Germline V gene data show CDR1 as SGHAT and CDR2 as FQNNGV. This CDR3 contains 13 residues. The CDR3: CASSFREAGELFF. CDR3 bases: TGTGCCAGCAGCTTTAGGGAGGCCGGGGAGCTGTTTTTT.

V gene TRBV27 combines with J gene TRBJ2-3, with 10 bases lining up with TRBD2. The CDR3 covers 15 residues. V was pared by 8 bases and J by 0 bases, with 5 bases of the junction left unmatched. CDR1 is MNHEY and CDR2 is SMNVEV in the germline V gene (reference sequence). CDR3 in DNA: TGTGCCAGCGGACAGCGGGAGGGGAGCACAGATACGCAGTATTTT. This encodes CASGQREGSTDTQYF.

This clone was counted a single time. The chain links TRBV13 to TRBJ2-1; D gene unclear. The germline V gene encodes CDR1 PRHDT and CDR2 FYEKMQ (reference sequence). The CDR3 length is 15 residues. The V end was cut by 5 bases, the J end by 8 bases, with 19 bases between. The CDR3 protein is CASSPLAQRYDEQFF. CDR3 nucleotides: TGTGCCAGCAGCCCCCTGGCCCAGAGGTATGATGAGCAGTTCTTC.

The genes are TRBV6-5 and TRBJ2-3; D uncertain. The V gene's germline CDR1 is MNHEY and CDR2 SVGAGI. Trimming removed 0 bases at V and 0 bases at J, with 7 bases between. The CDR3 length is 15 residues. The CDR3: CASSYSTQSTDTQYF. The CDR3 bases are TGTGCCAGCAGTTACTCTACGCAAAGCACAGATACGCAGTATTTT.

The rearrangement links TRBV30 to TRBJ1-2; 10 nucleotides match TRBD1. Looked up from germline, CDR1 is GTSNPN and CDR2 is SVGIG (reference sequence). The CDR3 totals 17 residues. V lost 0 bases and J lost 2; bases outside the gene matches: 9. The CDR3 DNA reads as TGTGCCTGGAGTGTAAGCCGGGACAGGGGCCGAAACTATGGCTACACCTTC. Amino acids: CAWSVSRDRGRNYGYTF. The full variable domain, in which reference TRBV30 and TRBJ1-2 provide the parts outside the CDR3, is SQTIHQWPATLVQPVGSPLSLECTVEGTSNPNLYWYRQAAGRGLQLLFYSVGIGQISSEVPQNLSASRPQDRQFILSSKKLLLSDSGFYLCAWSVSRDRGRNYGYTFGSGTRLTVV.

The J gene is TRBJ2-7, the V gene TRBV19; unclear D gene. V was trimmed by 9 bases and J by 3 bases, leaving 12 bases between them. The CDR3 is made up of 12 amino acids. CDR1 and CDR2 (germline): LNHDA, SQIVND (reference sequence). DNA for the CDR3: TGTGCCAGCTCAACGGGCCGCTACGAGCAGTACTTC. It is translated as CASSTGRYEQYF. Full variable domain (missing parts from reference TRBV19 and TRBJ2-7): DGGITQSPKYLFRKEGQNVTLSCEQNLNHDAMYWYRQDPGQGLRLIYYSQIVNDFQKGDIAEGYSVSREKKESFPLTVTSAQKNPTAFYLCASSTGRYEQYFGPGTRLTVT.

In the case of this clone: At one end, the junction sequence differs from germline, possibly due to a read error. V is TRBV9 and J is TRBJ2-5; D is unresolved. The V gene's germline CDR1 is SGDLS and CDR2 YYNGEE. The length of the CDR3 is 13 residues. In DNA form, the CDR3 reads TGTGCCAGCAGCGTTTCTACTCAAGAGACCCGGTACTTC. Translating gives CASSVSTQETRYF.

The V call is TRBV4-1, the J call TRBJ2-2, with a possible D match to TRBD1 (5 bases). CDR3 length: 15 residues. Germline CDR1 MGHRA, CDR2 YSYEKL. Trimming took 1 base from V and 7 from J, leaving 13 bases between them. CDR3 loop: CASSQVKGAGGELFF. Written as DNA, the CDR3 is TGCGCCAGCAGCCAAGTAAAAGGGGCCGGCGGGGAGCTGTTTTTT.

The J gene is TRBJ1-1, the V gene TRBV12-3 or TRBV12-4; no clear D gene. V shed 2 bases and J shed 1 base, with 5 bases lying between them. The length of the CDR3 is 13 residues. CDR3 amino acids: CASSLRSNTEAFF. DNA of the CDR3: TGTGCCAGCAGTTTACGCTCGAACACTGAAGCTTTCTTT.

The genes are TRBV7-9 and TRBJ2-7, with D maybe TRBD2 (6 bases). Germline V CDR1 and CDR2: SEHNR, FQNEAQ (reference sequence). The V end was cut by 5 bases, the J end by 5 bases, with 16 bases between. This CDR3 comprises 14 residues. The CDR3 here is CASSPTGGPNEQYF. The CDR3 coding sequence is TGTGCCAGCAGCCCTACCGGAGGGCCCAACGAGCAGTACTTC.

CDR3 DNA sequence: TGTGCCAGCAGCCTAACCAGGAGCAATCCATTTCTGTTGGCCAACGTCCTGACTTTC. Translating it yields CASSLTRSNPFLLANVLTF. The chain combines TRBV7-9 with TRBJ2-6, with D hard to call. The CDR3 length is 19 residues. The germline V gene encodes CDR1 SEHNR and CDR2 FQNEAQ (reference sequence). V shed 5 bases and J shed 6 bases, with 26 bases lying between them. The whole variable domain, filled in from reference TRBV7-9 and TRBJ2-6, reads DTGVSQNPRHKITKRGQNVTFRCDPISEHNRLYWYRQTLGQGPEFLTYFQNEAQLEKSRLLSDRFSAERPKGSFSTLEIQRTEQGDSAMYLCASSLTRSNPFLLANVLTFGAGSRLTVL.

The chain recombines TRBV28 with TRBJ1-2; D might be TRBD1 (6 bases). The length of the CDR3 is 15 residues. The germline CDR1 and CDR2 sequences are MDHEN and SYDVKM. Trimming shortened V by 6 bases and J by 5 bases, and 19 bases separated the two germline ends. The CDR3 region has the DNA TGTGCCAGCAGACCTACGGACAGAGGGGCTTATGGCTACACCTTC. Residues: CASRPTDRGAYGYTF.

The chain couples TRBV27 to TRBJ2-7; 7 nucleotides align to TRBD2. Germline loops: CDR1 MNHEY, CDR2 SMNVEV (reference sequence). This CDR3 contains 17 residues. Trimming cost V 6 bases and J 7 bases; bases outside gene matches: 21. CDR3 bases: TGTGCCAGCAGCTTAGGGGCTAGCGGATCCTTGGGGGGTGAGCAGTACTTC. As protein: CASSLGASGSLGGEQYF.

The chain carries TRBV15 and TRBJ1-5; D not certain. The CDR3 totals 15 residues. Germline-derived CDR1 and CDR2 are LNHNV and YYDKDF (reference sequence). Trimming stripped 2 bases from V and 5 bases from J, with 13 bases between. The CDR3 region is CATSRIKGIHQPQHF. The CDR3 DNA is TGTGCCACCAGCAGAATAAAGGGAATCCATCAGCCCCAGCATTTT.

The J gene is TRBJ1-5, the V gene TRBV5-6, with D maybe TRBD1 (6 bases). The germline gives CDR1 SGHDT, CDR2 YYEEEE. This CDR3 contains 15 residues. V was trimmed by 0 bases and J by 7 bases, leaving 14 bases between them. CDR3 loop: CASSLGWAGAQPQHF. CDR3 DNA: TGTGCCAGCAGCTTGGGGTGGGCAGGGGCCCAGCCCCAGCATTTT.

V is TRBV27 and J is TRBJ2-1, with TRBD1 matching 8 bases. The V gene end was trimmed by 5 bases and the J gene end by 5 bases; junction bases not matched to a gene: 5. The CDR3 runs 14 residues. Per the germline V gene, CDR1 is MNHEY and CDR2 is SMNVEV (reference sequence). For the CDR3, the DNA is TGTGCCAGCAGTAACCGGGACAGGAACAATGAGCAGTTCTTC. Its protein is CASSNRDRNNEQFF.

This chain links TRBV6-5 with TRBJ1-4; 9 bases align to TRBD1. CDR3 size: 14 residues. V shed 5 bases, J shed 5 bases, and the junction held 3 bases outside the gene matches. The V gene's germline CDR1 is MNHEY and CDR2 SVGAGI. CDR3 in DNA: TGTGCCAGCAGTCTCGGGACAGGGAATGAAAAACTGTTTTTT. It yields the protein CASSLGTGNEKLFF.

The chain employs TRBV27 and TRBJ1-2; 7 positions agree with TRBD1. The CDR3 has 15 amino acids. Germline CDR1 MNHEY, CDR2 SMNVEV (reference sequence). V shed 3 bases and J 3 bases; nucleotides not matched to a gene: 7. CDR3 coding DNA: TGTGCCAGCAGTTTCGTCCAGGGGGACGACTATGGCTACACCTTC. Residues: CASSFVQGDDYGYTF.

This CDR3 reads CASSAASVSGLGNQPQHF. For the CDR3, the DNA is TGTGCCAGCAGTGCCGCGTCGGTTTCGGGGTTGGGCAATCAGCCCCAGCATTTT. The chain uses TRBV6-1 and TRBJ1-5; unclear D gene. CDR1 is MNHNS and CDR2 is SASEGT in the germline V gene. The CDR3 runs 18 residues. V lost 4 bases and J 2 bases, leaving 21 bases between the germline ends.

This chain links TRBV18 with TRBJ2-1; 8 bases line up with TRBD2. The CDR3 totals 15 residues. Germline CDR1 KGHSH, CDR2 LQKENI. Germline trimming cut 3 bases from V and 6 bases from J; bases unmatched to any gene: 7. Written as DNA, the CDR3 is TGTGCCAGCTCACCTAGTGCGGGAGGAATCAATGAGCAGTTCTTC. The encoded protein is CASSPSAGGINEQFF. Full variable domain (outside the CDR3, taken from reference TRBV18 and TRBJ2-1): NAGVMQNPRHLVRRRGQEARLRCSPMKGHSHVYWYRQLPEEGLKFMVYLQKENIIDESGMPKERFSAEFPKEGPSILRIQQVVRGDSAAYFCASSPSAGGINEQFFGPGTRLTVL.

This chain links TRBV10-2 with TRBJ1-3; D call uncertain. The germline V gene encodes CDR1 WSHSY and CDR2 SAAADI. V gave up 3 bases and J gave up 0 bases, with 9 bases separating them. The CDR3 has 15 amino acids. The CDR3 bases are TGCGCCAGCAGTGAACCGGCTCTCTCTGGAAACACCATATATTTT. Translating gives CASSEPALSGNTIYF.

The V call is TRBV6-5, the J call TRBJ1-2; 9 bases line up with TRBD1. Trimming cost V 5 bases and J 5 bases; bases outside gene matches: 9. The CDR3 length is 15 residues. From germline, CDR1 is MNHEY and CDR2 SVGAGI. CDR3 amino acids: CASSRGGTGSYGYTF. CDR3 nucleotides: TGTGCCAGCAGTAGGGGCGGGACAGGGAGTTATGGCTACACCTTC.

This sequence joins TRBV7-8 and TRBJ1-2; 10 nucleotides line up with TRBD1. This CDR3 comprises 17 residues. CDR1 is SGHVS, CDR2 FQNEAQ, per germline. The J segment lost 8 bases and the V segment lost 1 base, leaving 13 bases of the junction unmatched. The CDR3 sequence: CASSLDIPGTGVGGYTF. CDR3 sequence (DNA): TGTGCCAGCAGCTTAGATATACCCGGGACAGGGGTAGGGGGCTACACCTTC.

This clone was counted only a few times. The V call is TRBV27, the J call TRBJ1-2, with D uncertain. Trimming left V 6 bases short and J 3 bases short, with 5 bases between. The CDR3 extends over 11 amino acids. Germline CDR1 and CDR2: MNHEY and SMNVEV (reference sequence). The CDR3, as DNA: TGTGCCAGCAGAGGCCACTATGGCTACACCTTC. Encoded protein: CASRGHYGYTF.

The V gene is TRBV7-6, the J gene TRBJ2-2; 9 bases align to TRBD1. The CDR3 loop spans 16 amino acids. The germline gives CDR1 SGHVS, CDR2 FNYEAQ. Trimming cost V 2 bases and J 8 bases; bases outside gene matches: 9. The CDR3 loop is CASSLSGGQGLGELFF. As DNA, the CDR3 is TGTGCCAGCAGCTTATCTGGAGGACAGGGGCTAGGGGAGCTGTTTTTT.

This sequence joins TRBV30 and TRBJ1-2; 9 nucleotides match TRBD1. Germline-derived CDR1 and CDR2 are GTSNPN and SVGIG (reference sequence). The V segment lost 8 bases and the J segment 1 base; nucleotides outside the gene matches: 5. This CDR3 has 13 residues. CDR3 bases: TGTGCCCTACAGGGGGCCGTTAACTATGGCTACACCTTC. Its protein product is CALQGAVNYGYTF.

The genes are TRBV9 and TRBJ2-3; 7 bases agree with TRBD2. The CDR3 spans 17 residues. After removal of 0 bases from V and 4 bases from J, the junction contained 11 bases not matched to a gene. Per germline, CDR1 SGDLS and CDR2 YYNGEE. CDR3 in DNA: TGTGCCAGCAGCGTAGACTGGGGCGGGAGAAGGGCAGATACGCAGTATTTT. Its translation: CASSVDWGGRRADTQYF.

The chain is built from TRBV4-2 and TRBJ1-3, with D possibly being TRBD1 (6 bases). The CDR3 runs 15 residues. Germline V lookup: CDR1 LGHNA, CDR2 YNFKEQ. V was cut by 6 bases and J by 2 bases, with 14 bases left in between. The CDR3 region has the DNA TGTGCCAGCAGTCCTCTCCGGGACACTGGAAACACCATATATTTT. This gives the protein CASSPLRDTGNTIYF.